This TCR beta chain originates from a study of blood T cell repertoires in COVID-19. As for the study in general: Some COVID-19 samples were acute and others convalescent; all came from the United States, Italy and Spain. PBMCs, B-cell-depleted T cells, or T cells provided the cDNA or gDNA that made up the material.

Original handling: Reference gene primers were amplified, and this amplification served to estimate nucleated cell counts. Method: immunoSEQ multiplex PCR; TCRdb's copy keeps in-frame clones and lacks some. V and J calls and clone size follow that table, whereas D and trimming were derived from the DNA. This sample has 250,000 to 300,000 clones, with 70% to 90% found just once. CDR3 size: 12 residues. The V end lost 0 bases, the J end lost 5 bases, and 4 bases lay between the germline ends. This receptor was obtained from a woman between 25 and 40 years old who had recovered from COVID-19. The chain is built from TRBV12-3 or TRBV12-4 and TRBJ1-2; D gene uncertain. Sample: peripheral blood. The CDR3 sequence is CASSLAQYGYTF. CDR3 nucleotide sequence: TGTGCCAGCAGTTTAGCACAGTATGGCTACACCTTC.